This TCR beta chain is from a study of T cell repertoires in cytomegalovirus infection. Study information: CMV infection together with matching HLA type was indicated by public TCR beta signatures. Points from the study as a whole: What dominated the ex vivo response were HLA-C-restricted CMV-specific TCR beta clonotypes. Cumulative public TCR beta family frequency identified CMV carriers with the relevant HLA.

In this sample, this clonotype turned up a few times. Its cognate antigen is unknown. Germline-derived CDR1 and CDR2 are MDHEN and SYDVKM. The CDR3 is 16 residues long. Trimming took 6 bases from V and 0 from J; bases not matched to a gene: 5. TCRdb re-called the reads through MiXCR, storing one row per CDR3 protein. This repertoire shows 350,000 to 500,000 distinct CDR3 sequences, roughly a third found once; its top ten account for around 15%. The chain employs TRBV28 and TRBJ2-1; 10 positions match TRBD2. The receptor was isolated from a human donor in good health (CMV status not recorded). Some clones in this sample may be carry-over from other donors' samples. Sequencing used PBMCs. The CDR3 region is CASSPPSGGSYNEQFF. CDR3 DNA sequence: TGTGCCAGCAGCCCCCCTAGCGGGGGCTCCTACAATGAGCAGTTCTTC.